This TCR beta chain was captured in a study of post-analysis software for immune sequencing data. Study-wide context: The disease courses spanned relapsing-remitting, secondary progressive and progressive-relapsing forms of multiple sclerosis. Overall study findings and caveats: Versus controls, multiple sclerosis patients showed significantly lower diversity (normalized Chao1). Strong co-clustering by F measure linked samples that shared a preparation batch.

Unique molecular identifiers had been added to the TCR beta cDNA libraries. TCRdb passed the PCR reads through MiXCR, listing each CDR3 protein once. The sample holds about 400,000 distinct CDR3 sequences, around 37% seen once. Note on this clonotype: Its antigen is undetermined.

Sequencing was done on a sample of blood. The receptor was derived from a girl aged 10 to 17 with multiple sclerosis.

CDR3 sequence reads: CSALIATNEKLFF. The CDR3 DNA sequence: TGCAGTGCCCTTATTGCAACTAATGAAAAACTGTTTTTT. The chain recombines TRBV20-1 with TRBJ1-4; D not resolved. Germline V CDR1 and CDR2: DFQATT, SNEGSKA (reference sequence). Trimming left V 6 bases short and J 0 bases short, with 8 bases between. This CDR3 is 13 amino acids long.